This T cell receptor beta chain originates from a study of blood T cell repertoires in COVID-19. In the study overall: Sample material is recorded as cDNA or gDNA derived from T cells, B-cell-depleted T cells, or PBMCs.

TCRdb's copy holds only in-frame clones and misses some; the assay was immunoSEQ multiplex PCR. The sample has 200,000 or so clones; approximately 85% are singletons. The TCR sequence derives from a man aged 55 to 70 with acute or convalescent COVID-19. Sequenced: peripheral blood.

Here the CDR3 reads CASSRQGTEAFF. The CDR3 DNA sequence: TGTGCCAGCAGCAGACAGGGAACTGAAGCTTTCTTT. V and J are TRBV7-9 and TRBJ1-1; 7 bases are a match to TRBD1. The CDR3 loop spans 12 amino acids. The V and J ends lost 5 bases and 5 bases, in that order; junction bases with no gene match: 2. CDR1 is SEHNR, CDR2 FQNEAQ, per germline (reference sequence).